A single sample gave rise to the 13 T cell receptor beta chains below, sequenced in a study of blood T cell repertoires in COVID-19. Clones were read by immunoSEQ multiplex PCR, and TCRdb kept only the in-frame ones, dropping some. The table has about 250,000 clones, 70% to 90% seen once. The sequenced sample consisted of peripheral blood. The receptors were sampled from a woman aged 25-40 years with COVID-19, enrolled during active disease.

DNA of the CDR3: TGTGCCAGCAGCTTAGCGCCGGGCGGGGGGGCGGTGGAGACCCAGTACTTC. Translating gives CASSLAPGGGAVETQYF. V and J are TRBV7-2 and TRBJ2-5, with TRBD2 matching 9 bases. Germline CDR1 and CDR2: SGHTA and FQGNSA. This CDR3 contains 17 residues. V gave up 0 bases and J gave up 5 bases; unmatched junction bases: 10.

The chain is built from TRBV6-4 and TRBJ2-5; 10 nucleotides agree with TRBD2. V lost 7 bases, J lost 4 bases, and 18 bases stayed unmatched. The CDR3 loop spans 18 amino acids. Germline-derived CDR1 and CDR2 are MRHNA and SNTAGT. The CDR3 loop is CASTRLQVAGGGIETQYF. CDR3 sequence (DNA): TGTGCCAGCACCCGACTGCAGGTAGCGGGGGGTGGTATAGAGACCCAGTACTTC.

The V and J genes are TRBV6-2 or TRBV6-3 and TRBJ1-5; D call uncertain. V lost 4 bases to trimming and J lost 6 bases, with 16 bases between them. The CDR3 has 15 amino acids. Germline V lookup: CDR1 MNHEY, CDR2 SVGEGT. CDR3 amino acids: CASSSEVGSGQPQHF. The CDR3 DNA follows: TGTGCCAGCAGTTCCGAGGTAGGGAGTGGTCAGCCCCAGCATTTT.

This chain joins TRBV4-1 and TRBJ2-5; D not resolved. The V end was cut by 4 bases, the J end by 7 bases, with 13 bases between. The CDR3 sequence is 13 residues long. Germline CDR1 MGHRA, CDR2 YSYEKL. The CDR3 DNA reads as TGCGCCAGCAGCCCTAAGCCCTTCGGGACCCAGTACTTC. Translated, it gives CASSPKPFGTQYF.

Only one count was recorded for this clone. The CDR3 bases are TGTGCCAGTAGCCGGGATTACCCCAATTCACCCCTCCACTTT. It is translated as CASSRDYPNSPLHF. This sequence joins TRBV19 and TRBJ1-6; D is undetermined. Trimming removed 6 bases from V and 7 bases from J, with 13 bases in between. The V gene's germline CDR1 is LNHDA and CDR2 SQIVND (reference sequence). The CDR3 length is 14 residues.

The chain uses TRBV11-2 and TRBJ1-1; tentatively, D is TRBD1 (5 bases). The germline CDR1 and CDR2 sequences are SGHAT and FQNNGV. CDR3 length: 15 amino acids. Trimming removed 5 bases from V and 1 base from J, with 14 bases in between. As DNA, the CDR3 is TGTGCCAGCAGCCAAGACGGACATTCGAACACTGAAGCTTTCTTT. It codes for CASSQDGHSNTEAFF.

Only one count was recorded for this clone. The chain employs TRBV19 and TRBJ1-2; 9 bases fit TRBD1. This CDR3 spans 15 amino acids. CDR1 is LNHDA, CDR2 SQIVND, per germline (reference sequence). J gave up 8 bases and V 3 bases, and 10 bases lay outside the gene matches. CDR3 residues: CASSIGGQGTEGYTF. Here the CDR3 DNA reads TGTGCCAGTAGTATTGGAGGACAGGGGACAGAGGGCTACACCTTC.

V is TRBV7-9 and J is TRBJ1-2, with D unresolved. The CDR3 loop spans 16 amino acids. The germline gives CDR1 SEHNR, CDR2 FQNEAQ (reference sequence). The V end was cut by 5 bases, the J end by 8 bases, with 24 bases between. The CDR3 DNA is TGTGCCAGCAGCCAGAGGGCGTCAGGCATATTCAGCGGCTACACCTTC. Translated: CASSQRASGIFSGYTF.

V gene TRBV19 combines with J gene TRBJ2-5; D remains unclear. The CDR3 consists of 13 residues. Trimming stripped 3 bases from V and 5 bases from J, with 10 bases between. CDR1 is LNHDA, CDR2 SQIVND, per germline (reference sequence). The CDR3 DNA follows: TGTGCCAGTAGTATCAACCTGGAGGAGACCCAGTACTTC. Protein sequence: CASSINLEETQYF.

This clone appeared once. The V call is TRBV24-1, the J call TRBJ2-7, with 8 positions matching TRBD1. V lost 9 bases, J lost 3 bases, and 6 bases stayed unmatched. CDR3 length: 13 amino acids. Germline V gene data show CDR1 as KGHDR and CDR2 as SFDVKD. CDR3 in amino acids: CATSDRGRYEQYF. The CDR3 DNA is TGTGCCACCTCCGACAGGGGTCGCTACGAGCAGTACTTC.

The V and J genes are TRBV7-9 and TRBJ2-1, with a tentative D call TRBD2 (5 bases). CDR1 SEHNR and CDR2 FQNEAQ come from the germline V gene (reference sequence). Trimming pared 5 bases from V and 0 bases from J, leaving 17 bases between. The CDR3 has 17 amino acids. CDR3 loop: CASSHWTLLSSYNEQFF. Written as DNA, the CDR3 is TGTGCCAGCAGCCATTGGACTCTTCTTAGCTCCTACAATGAGCAGTTCTTC.

This clone appeared once. This chain connects TRBV11-2 to TRBJ2-3; TRBD2 agrees at 10 bases. With 2 bases clipped from V and 3 bases from J, the junction kept 5 bases outside the gene matches. Germline V gives CDR1 SGHAT, CDR2 FQNNGV. The CDR3 loop spans 16 amino acids. Here the CDR3 reads CASSLSSGGLTDTQYF. The DNA for the CDR3 is TGTGCCAGCAGCTTAAGTAGCGGGGGGCTAACAGATACGCAGTATTTT.

V is TRBV5-6 and J is TRBJ1-1; D possibly corresponds to TRBD1 (5 bases). Germline V gives CDR1 SGHDT, CDR2 YYEEEE. This CDR3 is built from 14 residues. V gave up 2 bases and J gave up 6 bases, with 14 bases separating them. The DNA for the CDR3 is TGTGCCAGCAGCTTATCAGGGCCTGGGCCTGAAGCTTTCTTT. It specifies CASSLSGPGPEAFF. The full variable domain, completed using reference TRBV5-6 and TRBJ1-1, is DAGVTQSPTHLIKTRGQQVTLRCSPKSGHDTVSWYQQALGQGPQFIFQYYEEEERQRGNFPDRFSGHQFPNYSSELNVNALLLGDSALYLCASSLSGPGPEAFFGQGTRLTVV.